These 24 T cell receptor beta chains were all obtained from the same sample, sequenced in a study of spatial heterogeneity in lung cancer. Regarding the study as a whole: The study found that expanded intratumoral alpha and beta TCR counts tracked tumor mutation counts.

These receptors' targets are unknown. Time point indicated: sample taken at primary tumor resection. TCRdb redid the calling of the 5' RACE reads with MiXCR, one entry per CDR3 protein. The sample contains roughly 10,000 distinct CDR3 sequences, over 9.5% of which appear only once. Specimen: lung tumor tissue, collected at surgery. The receptor source for this set is a female donor with early-stage non-small cell lung cancer.

This clonotype is labeled as medium-sized (0.01 to 0.1%). The V call is TRBV14, the J call TRBJ2-6; perhaps D is TRBD1 or TRBD2 (5 bases each). The CDR3 consists of 15 residues. V was trimmed by 3 bases and J by 1 base, leaving 7 bases between them. Germline CDR1 SGHDN, CDR2 FVKESK. The CDR3 DNA sequence: TGTGCCAGCAGCCAGGGGGTTTCTGGGGCCAACGTCCTGACTTTC. It codes for CASSQGVSGANVLTF. Drawing the rest from reference TRBV14 and TRBJ2-6, the complete variable domain is EAGVTQFPSHSVIEKGQTVTLRCDPISGHDNLYWYRRVMGKEIKFLLHFVKESKQDESGMPNNRFLAERTGGTYSTLKVQPAELEDSGVYFCASSQGVSGANVLTFGAGSRLTVL.

This clonotype counts as medium-sized. The J gene is TRBJ2-3, the V gene TRBV30, with 7 bases matching TRBD1. CDR1 and CDR2 (germline): GTSNPN, SVGIG (reference sequence). Unmatched junction bases numbered 7, after V lost 4 bases and J lost 0 bases. The CDR3 sequence is 15 residues long. The CDR3 region has the DNA TGTGCCTGGAACGGGGCAGGGGGAAGCACAGATACGCAGTATTTT. Amino acids: CAWNGAGGSTDTQYF.

In its sample, this clonotype was seen a few times. The chain combines TRBV7-9 with TRBJ2-3; 13 positions match TRBD2. Germline V CDR1 and CDR2: SEHNR, FQNEAQ (reference sequence). This CDR3 spans 17 amino acids. V shed 5 bases and J 1 base; nucleotides not matched to a gene: 6. The CDR3 reads CASSPGLAGVRTDTQYF. For the CDR3, the DNA is TGTGCCAGCAGCCCCGGACTAGCGGGAGTTCGCACAGATACGCAGTATTTT.

At least ten counts were recorded for this clonotype. V is TRBV3-1 and J is TRBJ2-7, with D possibly being TRBD1 (5 bases). Germline V CDR1 and CDR2: LGHDT, YNNKEL (reference sequence). Trimming took 1 base from V and 3 from J, leaving 16 bases between them. The CDR3 covers 16 residues. The CDR3 protein is CASSQGGRVKHYEQYF. CDR3 DNA: TGTGCCAGCAGCCAAGGCGGCAGGGTGAAGCACTACGAGCAGTACTTC.

The CDR3 protein is CASTRDYTTGELFF. Here the CDR3 DNA reads TGTGCCAGCACCCGGGACTATACCACCGGGGAGCTGTTTTTT. V usage is TRBV6-1 and J usage is TRBJ2-2, with 7 nucleotides matching TRBD2. V lost 7 bases to trimming and J lost 4 bases; unmatched junction nucleotides: 6. Germline lookup yields CDR1 MNHNS and CDR2 SASEGT. The CDR3 extends over 14 amino acids.

This clonotype came up many times. The chain joins TRBV11-2 to TRBJ2-7; D is perhaps TRBD1 (6 bases). The germline gives CDR1 SGHAT, CDR2 FQNNGV. The CDR3 extends over 11 amino acids. The V end lost 4 bases, the J end lost 11 bases, and 12 bases lay between the germline ends. The CDR3 region has the DNA TGTGCCAGCAGCTCGACAGGTCTGAAGTACTTC. It encodes CASSSTGLKYF.

This clonotype was counted at least ten times. This chain links TRBV5-1 with TRBJ1-5; possibly TRBD1 for D (5 bases). This CDR3 spans 15 amino acids. V was pared by 0 bases and J by 7 bases, with 14 bases between. CDR1 and CDR2 from the germline V gene are SGHRS and YFSETQ. The CDR3 coding sequence is TGCGCCAGCAGCTTGGCCGGGGCCACGGCGCAGCCCCAGCATTTT. It yields the protein CASSLAGATAQPQHF. The entire variable domain, with the rest obtained from reference TRBV5-1 and TRBJ1-5, is as follows: KAGVTQTPRYLIKTRGQQVTLSCSPISGHRSVSWYQQTPGQGLQFLFEYFSETQRNKGNFPGRFSGRQFSNSRSEMNVSTLELGDSALYLCASSLAGATAQPQHFGDGTRLSIL.

This clonotype qualifies as medium-sized. The J gene is TRBJ2-5, the V gene TRBV10-3; 8 nucleotides align to TRBD2. The length of the CDR3 is 16 residues. Germline V gives CDR1 ENHRY, CDR2 SYGVKD. Germline trimming cut 3 bases from V and 5 bases from J; bases unmatched to any gene: 11. CDR3: CAISDQAGVLAETQYF. The DNA for the CDR3 is TGTGCCATCAGTGATCAAGCGGGAGTGCTTGCCGAGACCCAGTACTTC.

This clonotype has ten or more counts. This chain uses TRBV5-1 with TRBJ2-3; no clear D gene. The CDR3 length is 14 residues. V was trimmed by 3 bases and J by 0 bases, leaving 8 bases between them. Germline CDR1 and CDR2: SGHRS and YFSETQ. CDR3 bases: TGCGCCAGCAGCTCCCCCCGGAGCACAGATACGCAGTATTTT. As protein: CASSSPRSTDTQYF.

This clonotype was counted many times. This chain joins TRBV14 and TRBJ2-7; 7 nucleotides agree with TRBD2. Germline V gene data show CDR1 as SGHDN and CDR2 as FVKESK. With 3 bases clipped from V and 1 base from J, the junction kept 9 bases outside the gene matches. The CDR3 is 16 residues long. CDR3 loop: CASSHTLQRDSYEQYF. The CDR3 coding sequence is TGTGCCAGCAGCCATACCCTCCAGCGGGATTCCTACGAGCAGTACTTC.

The chain employs TRBV19 and TRBJ2-7; TRBD1 agrees at 7 bases. This CDR3 comprises 14 residues. Germline V gene lookup returns CDR1 LNHDA and CDR2 SQIVND (reference sequence). Germline trimming cut 5 bases from V and 5 bases from J; bases unmatched to any gene: 9. CDR3 sequence (DNA): TGTGCCAGTAGTCTTCGACAGGGTGCGCACGAGCAGTACTTC. As protein: CASSLRQGAHEQYF.

This clonotype was counted once. The CDR3 DNA reads TGTGCCAGCAGGTTACCTCCCGGGCGCGAGCAGTACTTC. Protein: CASRLPPGREQYF. This chain links TRBV7-2 with TRBJ2-7; D remains unclear. The CDR3 sequence is 13 residues long. Germline V gene sequence: CDR1 SGHTA, CDR2 FQGNSA. V lost 6 bases and J lost 6, with 15 bases in between.

The sample holds a few counts of this clonotype. The chain uses TRBV12-3 or TRBV12-4 and TRBJ2-5; D call uncertain. The ends were cut back, 3 bases at V and 5 bases at J, with 4 bases in the middle. The CDR3 contains 11 residues. The CDR3 bases are TGTGCCAGCAGTTTTGAGGAGACCCAGTACTTC. It specifies CASSFEETQYF.

The rearrangement links TRBV19 to TRBJ2-1; 7 nucleotides line up with TRBD1. Germline-derived CDR1 and CDR2 are LNHDA and SQIVND (reference sequence). There are 14 residues in the CDR3. After removal of 3 bases from V and 7 bases from J, the junction contained 6 bases not matched to a gene. The CDR3 sequence: CASSIGRGRNEQFF. The CDR3 region has the DNA TGTGCCAGTAGTATTGGTAGGGGGCGTAATGAGCAGTTCTTC.

There are many counts of this clonotype. In DNA form, the CDR3 reads TGCGCCAGCAGTCCTGGGACAGGGGGAGACTACGAGCAGTACTTC. Protein sequence: CASSPGTGGDYEQYF. The chain employs TRBV23-1 and TRBJ2-7; 11 bases map to TRBD1. TRBV23-1 is an open reading frame whose function is uncertain. CDR3 length: 15 residues. V shed 4 bases and J 3 bases; nucleotides not matched to a gene: 5.

This clonotype was seen many times. The chain carries TRBV30 and TRBJ1-1, with D perhaps matching TRBD1 (6 bases). V lost 1 base, J lost 0 bases, and 9 bases lay in between. The CDR3 length is 14 residues. Germline assignment: CDR1 GTSNPN and CDR2 SVGIG (reference sequence). CDR3 sequence: CAWSAGQLNTEAFF. CDR3 coding DNA: TGTGCCTGGAGTGCCGGACAGTTGAACACTGAAGCTTTCTTT.

By sample share, this clonotype is medium-sized. DNA for the CDR3: TGCGCCAGCAGCCAAGTCTGGGGCCAGTTAGCTAACTATGGCTACACCTTC. Its protein product is CASSQVWGQLANYGYTF. The V gene is TRBV4-3, the J gene TRBJ1-2; perhaps TRBD1 as D (5 bases). V was clipped by 1 base and J by 0 bases, with 15 bases between them. The CDR3 loop spans 17 amino acids. Germline CDR1 is LGHNA and CDR2 is YSLEER.

With respect to this clonotype: At one end the junction does not follow the germline gene, possibly because of a read error. The gene calls are TRBV20-1 and TRBJ1-1; 10 bases match TRBD1. The CDR3 length is 12 residues. Germline-derived CDR1 and CDR2 are DFQATT and SNEGSKA (reference sequence). The CDR3 is CSARDRGYEVFF. As DNA, the CDR3 is TGCAGTGCTCGGGACAGGGGTTATGAAGTTTTCTTT.

This clonotype has a count of ten or more. The J gene is TRBJ2-3, the V gene TRBV5-4; TRBD2 agrees at 11 bases. This CDR3 spans 16 amino acids. The germline V gene has CDR1 SGHNT and CDR2 YYREEE (reference sequence). The ends lost 0 bases at V and 0 bases at J; junction bases unmatched: 0. CDR3 nucleotides: TGTGCCAGCAGCTTGGGACTAGCGGGAAGCACAGATACGCAGTATTTT. Protein product: CASSLGLAGSTDTQYF.

The rearrangement joins TRBV12-1 to TRBJ2-5; TRBD2, the D gene given by the table, was not confirmed from the DNA. TRBV12-1 is recorded as a pseudogene. CDR3 size: 17 residues. In nucleotides, the CDR3 is TGTGCCAGCAGCCCCGTGTCGGGGGAGGCCCCCCAAGAGACCCAGTACTTC. Translating it yields CASSPVSGEAPQETQYF.

This clonotype was observed at least ten times. The V gene is TRBV28, the J gene TRBJ1-2; 8 nucleotides agree with TRBD1. This CDR3 has 15 residues. V dropped 0 bases and J dropped 5; count of bases not matched to a gene: 5. Germline V gene data show CDR1 as MDHEN and CDR2 as SYDVKM. CDR3 DNA: TGTGCCAGCAGTTTATGGGCAGGGGGCGGGTATGGCTACACCTTC. Its protein product is CASSLWAGGGYGYTF.

This clonotype is medium-sized within its sample. The chain recombines TRBV6-1 with TRBJ2-7; D is undetermined. Germline loops: CDR1 MNHNS, CDR2 SASEGT. Deletions cut 8 bases from V and 3 bases from J, with 20 bases between. The CDR3 has 15 residues. The CDR3 nucleotides are TGTGCCAGCGGAAAGGACCAAAGTAACTTCTACGAGCAGTACTTC. Its protein is CASGKDQSNFYEQYF.

The V gene is TRBV3-1, the J gene TRBJ2-5; 9 bases are shared with TRBD2. With V trimmed by 2 bases and J by 1 base, 8 bases remained unmatched. Germline-derived CDR1 and CDR2 are LGHDT and YNNKEL (reference sequence). The CDR3 runs 17 residues. CDR3 bases: TGTGCCAGCAGCCAACCGTGGACTAGCGTGTCCCAAGAGACCCAGTACTTC. Its protein product is CASSQPWTSVSQETQYF.

At least ten counts were recorded for this clonotype. V is TRBV5-1 and J is TRBJ1-2, with 11 bases aligning to TRBD1. Germline trimming cut 4 bases from V and 4 bases from J; bases unmatched to any gene: 3. This CDR3 is 14 amino acids long. Germline V lookup: CDR1 SGHRS, CDR2 YFSETQ. In nucleotides, the CDR3 is TGCGCCAGCAGCCCCGGACAGGGGGCCTATGGCTACACCTTC. As protein: CASSPGQGAYGYTF.